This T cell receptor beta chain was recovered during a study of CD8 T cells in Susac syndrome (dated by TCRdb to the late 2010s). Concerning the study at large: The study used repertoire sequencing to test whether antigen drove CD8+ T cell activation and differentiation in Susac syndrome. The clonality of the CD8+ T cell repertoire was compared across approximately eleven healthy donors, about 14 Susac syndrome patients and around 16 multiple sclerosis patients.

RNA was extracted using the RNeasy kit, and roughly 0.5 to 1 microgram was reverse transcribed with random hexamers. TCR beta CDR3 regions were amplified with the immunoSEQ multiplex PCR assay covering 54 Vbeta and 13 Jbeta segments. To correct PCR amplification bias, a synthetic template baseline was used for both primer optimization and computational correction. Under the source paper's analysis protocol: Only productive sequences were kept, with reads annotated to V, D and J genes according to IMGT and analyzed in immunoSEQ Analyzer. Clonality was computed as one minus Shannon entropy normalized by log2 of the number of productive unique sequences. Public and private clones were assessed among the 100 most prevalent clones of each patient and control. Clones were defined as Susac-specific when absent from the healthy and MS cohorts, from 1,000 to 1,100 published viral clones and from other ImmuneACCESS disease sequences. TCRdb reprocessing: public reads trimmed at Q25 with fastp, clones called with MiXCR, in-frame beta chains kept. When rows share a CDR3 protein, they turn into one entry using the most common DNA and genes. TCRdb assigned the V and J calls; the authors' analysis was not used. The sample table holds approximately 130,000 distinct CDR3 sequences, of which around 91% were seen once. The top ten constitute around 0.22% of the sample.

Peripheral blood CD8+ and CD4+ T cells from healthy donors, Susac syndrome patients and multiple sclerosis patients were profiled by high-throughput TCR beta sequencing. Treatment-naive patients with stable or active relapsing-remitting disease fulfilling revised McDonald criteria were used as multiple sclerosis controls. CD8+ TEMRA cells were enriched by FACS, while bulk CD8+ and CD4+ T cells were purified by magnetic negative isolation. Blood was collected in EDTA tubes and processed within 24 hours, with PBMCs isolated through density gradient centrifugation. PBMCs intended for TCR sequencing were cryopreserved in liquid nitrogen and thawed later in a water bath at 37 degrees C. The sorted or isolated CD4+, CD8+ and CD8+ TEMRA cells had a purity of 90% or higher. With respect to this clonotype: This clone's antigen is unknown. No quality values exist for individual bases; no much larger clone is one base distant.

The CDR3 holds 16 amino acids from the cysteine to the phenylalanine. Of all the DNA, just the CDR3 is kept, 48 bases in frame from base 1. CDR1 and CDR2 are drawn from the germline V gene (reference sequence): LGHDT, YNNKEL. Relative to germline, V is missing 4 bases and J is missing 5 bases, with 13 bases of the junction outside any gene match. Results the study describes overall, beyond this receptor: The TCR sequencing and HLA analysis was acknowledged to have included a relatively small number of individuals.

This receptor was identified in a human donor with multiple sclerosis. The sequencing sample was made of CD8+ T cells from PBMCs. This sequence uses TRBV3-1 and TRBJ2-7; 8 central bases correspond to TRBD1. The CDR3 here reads CASSPMEVTGADEQYF. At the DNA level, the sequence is TGTGCCAGCAGCCCCATGGAGGTGACAGGGGCAGACGAGCAGTACTTC.